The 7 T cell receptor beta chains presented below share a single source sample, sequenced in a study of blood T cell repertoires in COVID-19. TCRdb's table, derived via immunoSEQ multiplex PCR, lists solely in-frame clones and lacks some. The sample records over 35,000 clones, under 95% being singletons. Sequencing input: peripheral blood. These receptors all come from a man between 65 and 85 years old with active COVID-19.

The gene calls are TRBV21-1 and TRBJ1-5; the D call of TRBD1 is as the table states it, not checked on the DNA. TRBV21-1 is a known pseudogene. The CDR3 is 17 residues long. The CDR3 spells CASSKGGQTASNQPQHF. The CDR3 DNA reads TGTGCCAGCAGCAAAGGTGGGCAGACGGCTAGCAATCAGCCCCAGCATTTT.

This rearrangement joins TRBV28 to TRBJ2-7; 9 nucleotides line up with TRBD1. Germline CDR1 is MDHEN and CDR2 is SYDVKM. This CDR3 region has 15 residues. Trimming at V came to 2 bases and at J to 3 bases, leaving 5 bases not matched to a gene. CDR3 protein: CASSLGQGPFYEQYF. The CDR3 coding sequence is TGTGCCAGCAGTTTAGGACAGGGGCCTTTCTACGAGCAGTACTTC.

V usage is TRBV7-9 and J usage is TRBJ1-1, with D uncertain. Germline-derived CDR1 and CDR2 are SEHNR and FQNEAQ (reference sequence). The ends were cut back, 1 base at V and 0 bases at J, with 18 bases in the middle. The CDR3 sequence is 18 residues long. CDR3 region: CASSLGRGFHGMNTEAFF. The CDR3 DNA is TGTGCCAGCAGCTTAGGTCGGGGATTCCATGGCATGAACACTGAAGCTTTCTTT.

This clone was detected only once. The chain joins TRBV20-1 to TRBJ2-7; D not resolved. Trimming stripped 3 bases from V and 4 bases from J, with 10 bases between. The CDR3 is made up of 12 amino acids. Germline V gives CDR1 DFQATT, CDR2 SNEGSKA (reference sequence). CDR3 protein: CSASPQLYEQYF. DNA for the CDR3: TGCAGTGCTAGTCCTCAACTTTACGAGCAGTACTTC.

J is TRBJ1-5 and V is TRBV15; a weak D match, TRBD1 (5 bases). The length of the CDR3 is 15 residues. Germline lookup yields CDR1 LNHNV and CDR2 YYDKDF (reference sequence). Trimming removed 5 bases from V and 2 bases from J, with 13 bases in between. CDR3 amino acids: CATSGSGMGNQPQHF. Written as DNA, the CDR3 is TGTGCCACCAGCGGCTCAGGGATGGGCAATCAGCCCCAGCATTTT.

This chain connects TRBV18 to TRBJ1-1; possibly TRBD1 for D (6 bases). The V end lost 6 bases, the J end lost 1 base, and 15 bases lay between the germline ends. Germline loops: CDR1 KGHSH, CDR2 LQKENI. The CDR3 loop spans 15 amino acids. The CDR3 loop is CASSLNRDRNTEAFF. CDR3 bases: TGTGCCAGCTCCCTGAACAGGGACCGGAACACTGAAGCTTTCTTT.

CDR3 loop: CASMTWTDNSPLHF. CDR3 coding DNA: TGTGCCAGCATGACATGGACAGATAATTCACCCCTCCACTTT. V is TRBV6-5 and J is TRBJ1-6; a possible D gene is TRBD1 (6 bases). The V gene's germline CDR1 is MNHEY and CDR2 SVGAGI. The germline V and J ends were trimmed by 7 bases and 5 bases, with 12 bases remaining between them. This CDR3 has 14 residues.